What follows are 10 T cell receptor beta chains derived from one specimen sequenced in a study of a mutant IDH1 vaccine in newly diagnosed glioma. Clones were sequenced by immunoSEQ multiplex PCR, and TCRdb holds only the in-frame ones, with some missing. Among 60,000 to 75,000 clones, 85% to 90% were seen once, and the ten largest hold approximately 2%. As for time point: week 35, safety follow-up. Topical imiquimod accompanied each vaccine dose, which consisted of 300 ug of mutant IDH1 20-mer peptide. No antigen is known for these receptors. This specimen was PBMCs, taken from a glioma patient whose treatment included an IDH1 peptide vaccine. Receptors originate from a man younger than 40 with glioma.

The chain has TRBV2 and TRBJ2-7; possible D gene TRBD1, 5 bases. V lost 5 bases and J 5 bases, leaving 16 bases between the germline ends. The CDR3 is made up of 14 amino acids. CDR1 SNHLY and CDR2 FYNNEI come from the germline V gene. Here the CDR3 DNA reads TGTGCCAGCAGTCCTGCCGGTCAGGGCAACGAGCAGTACTTC. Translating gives CASSPAGQGNEQYF.

This CDR3 is CASSLSGTAYNEQFF. CDR3 DNA sequence: TGTGCCAGCAGTCTATCCGGGACAGCTTACAATGAGCAGTTCTTC. The J gene is TRBJ2-1, the V gene TRBV9; 7 bases map to TRBD1. Germline CDR1 SGDLS, CDR2 YYNGEE. This CDR3 has 15 amino acids. The V gene end was trimmed by 5 bases and the J gene end by 4 bases; junction bases not matched to a gene: 9.

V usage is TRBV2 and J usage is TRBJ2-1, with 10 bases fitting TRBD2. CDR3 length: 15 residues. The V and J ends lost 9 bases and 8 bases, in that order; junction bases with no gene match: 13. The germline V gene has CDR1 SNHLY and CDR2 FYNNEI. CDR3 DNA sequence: TGTGCCAGTGGGGACCCGGGACTAGCGTTAGATGAGCAGTTCTTC. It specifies CASGDPGLALDEQFF.

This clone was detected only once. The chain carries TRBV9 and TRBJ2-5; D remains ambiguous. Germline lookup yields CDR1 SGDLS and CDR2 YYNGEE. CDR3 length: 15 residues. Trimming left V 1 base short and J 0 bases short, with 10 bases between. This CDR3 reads CASSVSGIYQETQYF. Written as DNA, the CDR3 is TGTGCCAGCAGCGTATCGGGTATATACCAAGAGACCCAGTACTTC.

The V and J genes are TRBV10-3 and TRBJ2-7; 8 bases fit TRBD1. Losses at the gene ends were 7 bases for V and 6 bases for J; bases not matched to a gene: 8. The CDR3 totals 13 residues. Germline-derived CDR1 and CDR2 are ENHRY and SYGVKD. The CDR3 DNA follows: TGTGCCATCACCACAACAGGGGGTTTCGAGCAGTACTTC. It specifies CAITTTGGFEQYF.

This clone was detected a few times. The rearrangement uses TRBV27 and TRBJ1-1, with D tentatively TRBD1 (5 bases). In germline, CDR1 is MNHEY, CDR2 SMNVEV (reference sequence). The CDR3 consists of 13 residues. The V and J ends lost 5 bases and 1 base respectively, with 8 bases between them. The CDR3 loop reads CASSLGQNTEAFF. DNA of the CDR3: TGTGCCAGCAGTCTAGGACAGAACACTGAAGCTTTCTTT.

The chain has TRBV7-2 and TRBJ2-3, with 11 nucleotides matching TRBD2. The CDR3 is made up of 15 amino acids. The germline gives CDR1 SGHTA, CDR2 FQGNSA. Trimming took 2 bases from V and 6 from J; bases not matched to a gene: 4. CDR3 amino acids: CASSLNSGGVDTQYF. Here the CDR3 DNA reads TGTGCCAGCAGCTTAAATAGCGGGGGGGTGGATACGCAGTATTTT.

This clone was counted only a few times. The CDR3 DNA reads as TGTGCCAGCAGCCAACTAAACTACATGAACACTGAAGCTTTCTTT. Encoded protein: CASSQLNYMNTEAFF. V is TRBV14 and J is TRBJ1-1; D not resolved. Trimming left V 2 bases short and J 0 bases short, with 10 bases between. CDR3 size: 15 residues. CDR1 SGHDN and CDR2 FVKESK come from the germline V gene.

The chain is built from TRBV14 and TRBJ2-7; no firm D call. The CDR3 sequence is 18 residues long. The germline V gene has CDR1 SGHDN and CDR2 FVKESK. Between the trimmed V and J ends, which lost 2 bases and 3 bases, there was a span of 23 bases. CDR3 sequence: CASSQSSGRQRNYYEQYF. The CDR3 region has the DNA TGTGCCAGCAGCCAAAGTTCCGGACGGCAAAGGAACTACTACGAGCAGTACTTC.

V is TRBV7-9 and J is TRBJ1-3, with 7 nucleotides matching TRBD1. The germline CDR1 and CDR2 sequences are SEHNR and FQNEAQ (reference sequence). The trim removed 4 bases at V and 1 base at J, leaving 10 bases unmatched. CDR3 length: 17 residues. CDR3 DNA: TGTGCCAGCAGCTCCGGGGACAGCGAGGTTTCTGGAAACACCATATATTTT. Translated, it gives CASSSGDSEVSGNTIYF. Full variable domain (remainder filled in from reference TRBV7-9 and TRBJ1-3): DTGVSQNPRHKITKRGQNVTFRCDPISEHNRLYWYRQTLGQGPEFLTYFQNEAQLEKSRLLSDRFSAERPKGSFSTLEIQRTEQGDSAMYLCASSSGDSEVSGNTIYFGEGSWLTVV.